Below are 11 T cell receptor beta chains sequenced from a single sample in a study of cytomegalovirus exposure and HLA in healthy donors. Both 60 Vbeta primers and 13 Jbeta primers went into the PCR. The table came from immunoSEQ multiplex PCR; TCRdb's copy has only in-frame clones and leaves some out. Among some 200,000 clones listed, approximately 79% were seen once. Sequenced sample: PBMCs. These receptors were obtained from a man in his late teens or twenties in good health and CMV-seronegative.

The chain links TRBV9 to TRBJ2-1; 10 bases match TRBD1. Germline V lookup: CDR1 SGDLS, CDR2 YYNGEE. CDR3 length equals 16 residues. The ends lost 4 bases at V and 7 bases at J; junction bases unmatched: 11. The CDR3 loop is CASSHAGTGAGNEQFF. CDR3 DNA sequence: TGTGCCAGCAGCCACGCCGGGACAGGGGCTGGGAATGAGCAGTTCTTC.

V and J are TRBV11-3 and TRBJ2-5, with D possibly matching TRBD2 (5 bases). Germline V lookup: CDR1 SGHNT, CDR2 YENEEA. This CDR3 has 12 amino acids. Trimming took off 5 bases at V and 5 bases at J, with 9 bases between the two ends. The CDR3 spells CASSTSSETQYF. The CDR3 nucleotides read TGTGCCAGCAGCACTAGTTCCGAGACCCAGTACTTC.

This sequence joins TRBV9 and TRBJ1-5; 9 nucleotides match TRBD1. V trimming: 3 bases; J trimming: 7 bases; junction bases outside the gene matches: 2. This CDR3 has 13 amino acids. CDR1 SGDLS and CDR2 YYNGEE come from the germline V gene. DNA for the CDR3: TGTGCCAGCAGCGGGACAGGGGAACAGCCCCAGCATTTT. This codes for CASSGTGEQPQHF.

V is TRBV5-8 and J is TRBJ1-5; TRBD1 matches at 10 bases. Trimming at V came to 3 bases and at J to 2 bases, leaving 11 bases not matched to a gene. Germline lookup yields CDR1 SGHTS and CDR2 YDEGEE. The CDR3 contains 18 residues. The CDR3 spells CASSSGTGVFGGNQPQHF. The CDR3 bases are TGTGCCAGCAGCTCCGGGACAGGGGTGTTTGGAGGCAATCAGCCCCAGCATTTT.

This clone appeared a single time. The chain links TRBV28 to TRBJ1-3, with TRBD1 as a possible D gene (6 bases). This CDR3 spans 16 amino acids. Trimming removed 8 bases at V and 0 bases at J, with 17 bases between. The germline gives CDR1 MDHEN, CDR2 SYDVKM. The CDR3 region is CASRTGPKVSGNTIYF. The DNA for the CDR3 is TGTGCCAGCCGTACAGGGCCAAAGGTCTCTGGAAACACCATATATTTT.

The genes are TRBV9 and TRBJ2-7; perhaps TRBD1 as D (6 bases). CDR1 is SGDLS and CDR2 is YYNGEE in the germline V gene. Trimming removed 0 bases from V and 0 bases from J, with 13 bases in between. The CDR3 runs to 16 residues. CDR3 sequence reads: CASSVEGTPSSYEQYF. Here the CDR3 DNA reads TGTGCCAGCAGCGTAGAGGGGACACCGAGCTCCTACGAGCAGTACTTC.

This clone was observed a handful of times. This specimen includes other DNA sequences encoding the same CDR3. The chain carries TRBV5-1 and TRBJ1-5; no reliable D call. In germline, CDR1 is SGHRS, CDR2 YFSETQ. The CDR3 totals 13 residues. Trimming pared 0 bases from V and 4 bases from J, leaving 5 bases between. The CDR3 DNA is TGCGCCAGCAGCTTGGGACAAAATCAGCCCCAGCATTTT. Encoded protein: CASSLGQNQPQHF. The whole variable domain, remainder taken from reference TRBV5-1 and TRBJ1-5, is KAGVTQTPRYLIKTRGQQVTLSCSPISGHRSVSWYQQTPGQGLQFLFEYFSETQRNKGNFPGRFSGRQFSNSRSEMNVSTLELGDSALYLCASSLGQNQPQHFGDGTRLSIL.

The J gene is TRBJ2-7, the V gene TRBV6-5; 8 nucleotides line up with TRBD1. This CDR3 is built from 13 residues. CDR1 is MNHEY and CDR2 is SVGAGI in the germline V gene. Germline trimming cut 2 bases from V and 7 bases from J; bases unmatched to any gene: 4. CDR3 region: CASSYANRGEQYF. CDR3 nucleotide sequence: TGTGCCAGCAGTTACGCGAACAGGGGGGAGCAGTACTTC.

The V gene is TRBV15, the J gene TRBJ1-5, with a tentative D call TRBD1 (5 bases). Trimming removed 5 bases at V and 7 bases at J, with 9 bases between. The CDR3 runs to 12 residues. Per germline, CDR1 LNHNV and CDR2 YYDKDF (reference sequence). CDR3 region: CATSGGAQPQHF. The CDR3 region has the DNA TGTGCCACCAGCGGCGGGGCGCAGCCCCAGCATTTT.

This clone was counted only a few times. This chain joins TRBV30 and TRBJ1-1; unclear D gene. The length of the CDR3 is 13 residues. Germline V gene sequence: CDR1 GTSNPN, CDR2 SVGIG (reference sequence). Trimming took off 3 bases at V and 0 bases at J, with 8 bases between the two ends. CDR3 sequence reads: CAWRRNLNTEAFF. The DNA of the CDR3 is TGTGCCTGGAGGAGAAACCTGAACACTGAAGCTTTCTTT.

The chain combines TRBV15 with TRBJ1-5; TRBD1 is a possible D gene (6 bases). The CDR3 runs 15 residues. Germline V gene lookup returns CDR1 LNHNV and CDR2 YYDKDF (reference sequence). V shed 3 bases and J shed 4 bases, with 13 bases lying between them. CDR3 sequence reads: CATSSGRTANQPQHF. Here the CDR3 DNA reads TGTGCCACCAGCAGCGGTCGGACAGCAAATCAGCCCCAGCATTTT. The full variable domain, completed using reference TRBV15 and TRBJ1-5, is DAMVIQNPRYQVTQFGKPVTLSCSQTLNHNVMYWYQQKSSQAPKLLFHYYDKDFNNEADTPDNFQSRRPNTSFCFLDIRSPGLGDTAMYLCATSSGRTANQPQHFGDGTRLSIL.